This T cell receptor delta chain was sequenced for a study of γδ T cells in repeated Plasmodium falciparum infection. Study overall: Over around 630 days, donors received four mosquito-bite P. falciparum NF54 infections. Timepoints: baseline, immediately before selected infections, and 21 days after every infection.

In germline, CDR1 is TSWWSYY, CDR2 QGS. J lost 11 bases, V lost 3 bases, and 29 bases had no gene match. The CDR3 has 20 residues. TCRdb re-processed the multiplex PCR reads via CATT. The sample consists of around 52,000 delta-chain clones, around 1.8% of them appearing once. This clone has more than one count but fewer than ten. This likely came from a read error, as a far larger clone is one base away. Other nucleotide sequences from this sample produce the same CDR3. Vgamma9/Vdelta2+ and Vdelta2-negative gammadelta T cells were flow-sorted from PBMC for bulk sequencing. This clonotype was obtained from a pool of human donors (malaria-infected and uninfected, not separated). The sample taken for sequencing was gamma-delta T cells from blood. V gene TRDV1 combines with J gene TRDJ1, with TRDD2 matching 8 bases. As DNA, the CDR3 is TGTGCTCTTGGGGACGATAACCCAACCTTCCTAACCCTTAATCGAGGTAAGCTCATCTTT. Translated, it gives CALGDDNPTFLTLNRGKLIF.